The entry below gives a single T cell receptor (beta chain) sequence along with its context. Deletions cut 1 base from V and 0 bases from J, with 7 bases between. Germline-derived CDR1 and CDR2 are LNHNV and YYDKDF (reference sequence). The CDR3 loop spans 15 amino acids. This sample was included in a study of shared clonotypes between healthy human individuals. Across the whole study: Ranging from 18 to 49 in age, donors were two women and three men.

The material for each subset, its genomic DNA, was split evenly across several immunoSEQ plates. Unsorted PBMC DNA underwent sequencing on ten immunoSEQ deep assay plates. The table came from immunoSEQ multiplex PCR; TCRdb's copy has only in-frame clones and leaves some out. This sample carries fewer than 600,000 clones, 70% to 80% of them seen once, and the ten largest clones take about 12%. Sequenced input: PBMCs. This TCR came from a woman aged 35 to 49 in good health. Some clones in this sample may be carry-over from other donors' samples. This chain joins TRBV15 and TRBJ1-5; possible D gene TRBD1, 6 bases. As DNA, the CDR3 is TGTGCCACCAGCAGAGTCAGGGGTAGCAATCAGCCCCAGCATTTT. Amino acid sequence: CATSRVRGSNQPQHF.